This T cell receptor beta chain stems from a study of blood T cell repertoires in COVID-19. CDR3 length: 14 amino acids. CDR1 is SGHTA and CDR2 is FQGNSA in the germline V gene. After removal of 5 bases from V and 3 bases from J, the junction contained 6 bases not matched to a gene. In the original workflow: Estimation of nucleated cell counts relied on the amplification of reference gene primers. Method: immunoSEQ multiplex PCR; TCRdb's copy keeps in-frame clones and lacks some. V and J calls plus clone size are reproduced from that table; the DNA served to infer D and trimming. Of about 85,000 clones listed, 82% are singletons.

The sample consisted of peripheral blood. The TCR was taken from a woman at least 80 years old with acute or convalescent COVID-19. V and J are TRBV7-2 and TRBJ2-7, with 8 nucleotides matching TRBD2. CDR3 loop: CASSAGLGGYEQYF. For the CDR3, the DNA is TGTGCCAGCAGCGCGGGACTAGGAGGCTACGAGCAGTACTTC.